This is a list of T cell receptor beta chains from one sample in a study of cytomegalovirus exposure and HLA in healthy donors. Profiling relied on immunoSEQ multiplex PCR, and the TCRdb table lists in-frame clones only, not all of them. The table includes 300,000 to 400,000 clones, roughly 88% detected once. Input material: PBMCs. These receptors all stem from a young man in good health and CMV-seronegative. Both conserved end residues are part of each CDR3. D genes are given only for firm matches. Clone sizes are given selectively: once, few, many, or a class where the clone is expanded.

D gene: TRBD1
clone size: .
V gene: TRBV7-2
J gene: TRBJ2-2
CDR3 DNA: TGTGCCAGCAGTCCAATCCGGGACAGGGGGCGGACCGGGGAGCTGTTTTTT
CDR3 protein: CASSPIRDRGRTGELFF

D gene: .
clone size: .
V gene: TRBV7-2
J gene: TRBJ2-7
CDR3 DNA: TGTGCCAGCAGCCCGGGTGTCACCTACGAGCAGTACTTC
CDR3 protein: CASSPGVTYEQYF

D gene: TRBD1
clone size: .
V gene: TRBV6-5
J gene: TRBJ1-1
CDR3 DNA: TGTGCCAGCAGAGGGACAGGGGTTGGGACTGAAGCTTTCTTT
CDR3 protein: CASRGTGVGTEAFF

D gene: TRBD1
clone size: .
V gene: TRBV4-3
J gene: TRBJ1-2
CDR3 DNA: TGCGCCAGCAGCCAACGGGACAGGGGGCCCTATGGCTACACCTTC
CDR3 protein: CASSQRDRGPYGYTF

D gene: .
clone size: once
V gene: TRBV21-1
J gene: TRBJ2-7
CDR3 DNA: TGTGCCAGCAGCAAAGTTCCGTGCGAGCAGTACTTC
CDR3 protein: CASSKVPCEQYF

D gene: .
clone size: .
V gene: TRBV5-4
J gene: TRBJ2-2
CDR3 DNA: TGTGCCAGCAGCCATAAGCCCGGGGAGCTGTTTTTT
CDR3 protein: CASSHKPGELFF

D gene: TRBD1
clone size: .
V gene: TRBV19
J gene: TRBJ1-5
CDR3 DNA: TGTGCCAGTAGTATAGCGGACAGGGCGTATAGCAATCAGCCCCAGCATTTT
CDR3 protein: CASSIADRAYSNQPQHF

D gene: .
clone size: .
V gene: TRBV18
J gene: TRBJ1-1
CDR3 DNA: TGTGCCAGCTCACCCCTCACTGAAGCTTTCTTT
CDR3 protein: CASSPLTEAFF

D gene: TRBD1
clone size: .
V gene: TRBV25-1
J gene: TRBJ2-4
CDR3 DNA: TGTGCCAGTACAGGGGATAGCAAGGAAACGCTAGCCAAAAACATTCAGTACTTC
CDR3 protein: CASTGDSKETLAKNIQYF

D gene: .
clone size: .
V gene: TRBV20-1
J gene: TRBJ2-3
CDR3 DNA: TGCAGTGCTACTAGCACAGATACGCAGTATTTT
CDR3 protein: CSATSTDTQYF

D gene: .
clone size: once
V gene: TRBV7-2
J gene: TRBJ2-3
CDR3 DNA: TGTGCCAGCAGCCCTTTGGGGCAGGGCGCGCAGTATTTT
CDR3 protein: CASSPLGQGAQYF

D gene: .
clone size: .
V gene: TRBV7-6
J gene: TRBJ2-1
CDR3 DNA: TGTGCCAGCAGCCAGGGGACTATCTCCTACAATGAGCAGTTCTTC
CDR3 protein: CASSQGTISYNEQFF

D gene: TRBD2
clone size: .
V gene: TRBV2
J gene: TRBJ2-5
CDR3 DNA: TGTGCCAGCAGTGGGGAAGGACTAGCGGAAGAGACCCAGTACTTC
CDR3 protein: CASSGEGLAEETQYF

D gene: .
clone size: few
V gene: TRBV5-1
J gene: TRBJ1-2
CDR3 DNA: TGCGCCAGCAGCTTGAACAGGGATAGTGGCTACACCTTC
CDR3 protein: CASSLNRDSGYTF

D gene: .
clone size: .
V gene: TRBV6-4
J gene: TRBJ1-1
CDR3 DNA: TGTGCCAGCAGTCCTAACAGGGCGACGAACACTGAAGCTTTCTTT
CDR3 protein: CASSPNRATNTEAFF

D gene: .
clone size: .
V gene: TRBV2
J gene: TRBJ1-1
CDR3 DNA: TGTGCCAGCACCAGGCAGGGGCGCGGAACTGAAGCTTTCTTT
CDR3 protein: CASTRQGRGTEAFF

D gene: TRBD1
clone size: .
V gene: TRBV7-9
J gene: TRBJ1-4
CDR3 DNA: TGTGCCAGCAGCTTATGGGGACAGGGTAGTTCTAATGAAAAACTGTTTTTT
CDR3 protein: CASSLWGQGSSNEKLFF

D gene: TRBD1
clone size: .
V gene: TRBV14
J gene: TRBJ2-7
CDR3 DNA: TGTGCCAGCAGCCAAGTAGGGACAGGACCCTACGAGCAGTACTTC
CDR3 protein: CASSQVGTGPYEQYF

D gene: TRBD1
clone size: once
V gene: TRBV6-6
J gene: TRBJ1-4
CDR3 DNA: TGTGCCAGCAGTTTGTCAGGGGGCGGGGAACTGTTTTTT
CDR3 protein: CASSLSGGGELFF

D gene: TRBD1
clone size: .
V gene: TRBV6-1
J gene: TRBJ1-5
CDR3 DNA: TGTGCCAGCAGAGGGACAGGGGGAGGGCAGCCCCAGCATTTT
CDR3 protein: CASRGTGGGQPQHF

D gene: .
clone size: .
V gene: TRBV6-1
J gene: TRBJ2-5
CDR3 DNA: TGTGCCAGCAGTGAACCGGGACACCTACAAGAGACCCAGTACTTC
CDR3 protein: CASSEPGHLQETQYF

D gene: .
clone size: .
V gene: TRBV12-5
J gene: TRBJ1-3
CDR3 DNA: TGTGCTAGTGGTTTAAGTCAGTTTCAGGCTTTGGGCGGAAACACCATATATTTT
CDR3 protein: CASGLSQFQALGGNTIYF

D gene: .
clone size: .
V gene: TRBV6-1
J gene: TRBJ2-5
CDR3 DNA: TGTGCCAGCAGGGCCAGGGCTGGACAAGAGACCCAGTACTTC
CDR3 protein: CASRARAGQETQYF

D gene: .
clone size: .
V gene: TRBV9
J gene: TRBJ2-2
CDR3 DNA: TGTGCCAGCAGCGTATCCCGCGCGAACACCGGGGAGCTGTTTTTT
CDR3 protein: CASSVSRANTGELFF

D gene: .
clone size: .
V gene: TRBV27
J gene: TRBJ2-7
CDR3 DNA: TGTGCCAGCAGTTCAGTGGCGGGGAGGTCCCACTCCTACGAGCAGTACTTC
CDR3 protein: CASSSVAGRSHSYEQYF

D gene: TRBD2
clone size: .
V gene: TRBV9
J gene: TRBJ2-4
CDR3 DNA: TGTGCCAGCAGCGTAGGGCCCGGGGGAGGGCCACCCAAAAACATTCAGTACTTC
CDR3 protein: CASSVGPGGGPPKNIQYF

D gene: .
clone size: .
V gene: TRBV7-9
J gene: TRBJ2-2
CDR3 DNA: TGTGCCAGCCGGACGGGGTCGAACACCGGGGAGCTGTTTTTT
CDR3 protein: CASRTGSNTGELFF

D gene: .
clone size: .
V gene: TRBV4-3
J gene: TRBJ1-4
CDR3 DNA: TGCGCCAGCAGCCAAGACCAACCCAGGGTAACTAATGAAAAACTGTTTTTT
CDR3 protein: CASSQDQPRVTNEKLFF

D gene: .
clone size: .
V gene: TRBV19
J gene: TRBJ1-5
CDR3 DNA: TGTGCCACCCTCGGACTTAGCAATCAGCCCCAGCATTTT
CDR3 protein: CATLGLSNQPQHF

D gene: .
clone size: .
V gene: TRBV5-1
J gene: TRBJ1-1
CDR3 DNA: TGCGCCAGCAGGCCGCAGGGCTCGGGGAACACTGAAGCTTTCTTT
CDR3 protein: CASRPQGSGNTEAFF

D gene: TRBD1
clone size: once
V gene: TRBV30
J gene: TRBJ1-3
CDR3 DNA: TGTGCCCTTGACAGGGACTCTGGAAACACCATATATTTT
CDR3 protein: CALDRDSGNTIYF

D gene: TRBD2
clone size: .
V gene: TRBV5-4
J gene: TRBJ2-3
CDR3 DNA: TGTGCCAGCAGCTTTAGCGGGGGGGCGACAGATACGCAGTATTTT
CDR3 protein: CASSFSGGATDTQYF

D gene: TRBD2
clone size: .
V gene: TRBV4-1
J gene: TRBJ2-1
CDR3 DNA: TGCGCCAGCAGCCAAGGGCTCGGGGCTAGCGGGGGGCATGAGCAGTTCTTC
CDR3 protein: CASSQGLGASGGHEQFF

D gene: .
clone size: .
V gene: TRBV5-6
J gene: TRBJ1-5
CDR3 DNA: TGTGCCAGCAGCTCGGTACTTAGCAATCAGCCCCAGCATTTT
CDR3 protein: CASSSVLSNQPQHF

D gene: TRBD1
clone size: .
V gene: TRBV28
J gene: TRBJ2-2
CDR3 DNA: TGTGCCAGCAGTCCTGGACAGGGACGGACCGGGGAGCTGTTTTTT
CDR3 protein: CASSPGQGRTGELFF

D gene: TRBD1
clone size: .
V gene: TRBV4-3
J gene: TRBJ1-3
CDR3 DNA: TGCGCCAGCAGCCTCGACAGGGGAGGAGGAAACACCATATATTTT
CDR3 protein: CASSLDRGGGNTIYF

D gene: .
clone size: .
V gene: TRBV5-6
J gene: TRBJ1-1
CDR3 DNA: TGTGCCAGCAGCGGCTTGGAGGGCTTGAGGGCTGAAGCTTTCTTT
CDR3 protein: CASSGLEGLRAEAFF

D gene: .
clone size: few
V gene: TRBV7-2
J gene: TRBJ2-2
CDR3 DNA: TGTGCCAGCAGCCCATGGCCTAACACCGGGGAGCTGTTTTTT
CDR3 protein: CASSPWPNTGELFF

D gene: TRBD1
clone size: few
V gene: TRBV5-8
J gene: TRBJ2-1
CDR3 DNA: TGTGCCAGCAGCTTAGGGACAGGGAATCGGGATGAGCAGTTCTTC
CDR3 protein: CASSLGTGNRDEQFF

D gene: TRBD2
clone size: .
V gene: TRBV19
J gene: TRBJ2-3
CDR3 DNA: TGTGCCAGTAGTTTCCGACTAGCGGGGGGCACAGATACGCAGTATTTT
CDR3 protein: CASSFRLAGGTDTQYF

D gene: TRBD1
clone size: .
V gene: TRBV4-1
J gene: TRBJ1-6
CDR3 DNA: TGCGCCAGCAGCCGCCGACAGGGGAGCTCCTATAATTCACCCCTCCACTTT
CDR3 protein: CASSRRQGSSYNSPLHF

D gene: .
clone size: .
V gene: TRBV4-2
J gene: TRBJ1-5
CDR3 DNA: TGTGCCAGCAGCCATGGGGAGGGGGATCAGCCCCAGCATTTT
CDR3 protein: CASSHGEGDQPQHF

D gene: .
clone size: .
V gene: TRBV7-2
J gene: TRBJ1-1
CDR3 DNA: TGTGCCAGCAGCTCTACCGGGTCGCCGGGGACTGAAGCTTTCTTT
CDR3 protein: CASSSTGSPGTEAFF

D gene: .
clone size: .
V gene: TRBV9
J gene: TRBJ1-1
CDR3 DNA: TGTGCCAGCAGCGTAGAGGCGGGCAGGATGAACACTGAAGCTTTCTTT
CDR3 protein: CASSVEAGRMNTEAFF

D gene: TRBD2
clone size: .
V gene: TRBV5-1
J gene: TRBJ2-1
CDR3 DNA: TGCGCCAGCAGCTTGAGACTAGCGGAACTTTACAATGAGCAGTTCTTC
CDR3 protein: CASSLRLAELYNEQFF

D gene: TRBD1
clone size: .
V gene: TRBV5-1
J gene: TRBJ1-5
CDR3 DNA: TGCGCCAGCAGCTTGCTTCCGGGACAGATGAATCAGCCCCAGCATTTT
CDR3 protein: CASSLLPGQMNQPQHF

D gene: .
clone size: .
V gene: TRBV5-1
J gene: TRBJ1-4
CDR3 DNA: TGCGCCAGCAGCCCCCGTCCAGGGGAGGAAAAACTGTTTTTT
CDR3 protein: CASSPRPGEEKLFF

D gene: TRBD1
clone size: once
V gene: TRBV2
J gene: TRBJ2-3
CDR3 DNA: TGTGCCAGCTTGGACAGGCCCACCGCCACAGATACGCAGTATTTT
CDR3 protein: CASLDRPTATDTQYF

D gene: TRBD2
clone size: once
V gene: TRBV2
J gene: TRBJ2-1
CDR3 DNA: TGTGCCAGCAGTGACCTAGCGGGGCTGTTGGGTGAGCAGTTCTTC
CDR3 protein: CASSDLAGLLGEQFF

D gene: .
clone size: .
V gene: TRBV6-5
J gene: TRBJ1-6
CDR3 DNA: TGTGCCAGCAGTTATAGGCTGGAGGACTCACCCCTCCACTTT
CDR3 protein: CASSYRLEDSPLHF

D gene: TRBD2
clone size: .
V gene: TRBV30
J gene: TRBJ2-3
CDR3 DNA: TGTGCCTGGAACGCCGGGACTAGCGGGGGGACAGATACGCAGTATTTT
CDR3 protein: CAWNAGTSGGTDTQYF

D gene: TRBD2
clone size: .
V gene: TRBV7-8
J gene: TRBJ2-1
CDR3 DNA: TGTGCCAGCAGGGAGGAACTAGCGGCTACCTACAATGAGCAGTTCTTC
CDR3 protein: CASREELAATYNEQFF

D gene: TRBD2
clone size: .
V gene: TRBV4-1
J gene: TRBJ2-1
CDR3 DNA: TGCGCCAGCAGCCATACCCGGGGTAGCGGGGTCTACAATGAGCAGTTCTTC
CDR3 protein: CASSHTRGSGVYNEQFF

D gene: TRBD2
clone size: .
V gene: TRBV6-6
J gene: TRBJ2-1
CDR3 DNA: TGTGCCAGCAGTAGACTAGCGGGCGGGTCCCATGAGCAGTTCTTC
CDR3 protein: CASSRLAGGSHEQFF

D gene: .
clone size: .
V gene: TRBV9
J gene: TRBJ2-3
CDR3 DNA: TGTGCCAGCAGCGAGGGGGCAGATACGCAGTATTTT
CDR3 protein: CASSEGADTQYF